This T cell receptor beta chain was recovered during a study of early T cells in non-severe SARS-CoV-2 infection. Study conclusions and caveats: Matching with VDJdb favored anti-spike CD8 responses (missing private and CD4 specificities).

Of note for this clonotype: Its specificity is unknown.

V lost 1 base and J lost 11; bases outside the gene matches: 9. The CDR3 totals 13 residues. Germline values: CDR1 DFQATT, CDR2 SNEGSKA (reference sequence). Unique molecular identifiers were attached to individual cDNA molecules. Each CDR3 protein gets one entry after TCRdb re-called the 5' RACE reads with MiXCR. Altogether more than 65,000 distinct CDR3 sequences are present, roughly an eighth being singletons, with the ten largest covering 2.7%. This clonotype originated in an adult who was a healthcare worker with PCR-confirmed SARS-CoV-2 infection or an uninfected control (not recorded which). The sequencing here drew on whole blood, taken at baseline. The chain couples TRBV20-1 to TRBJ1-1; TRBD1 aligns across 8 bases. CDR3 nucleotides: TGCAGTGCTAGAGCTTCAGGGGGCGCAGGCGCTTTCTTT. Residues: CSARASGGAGAFF.